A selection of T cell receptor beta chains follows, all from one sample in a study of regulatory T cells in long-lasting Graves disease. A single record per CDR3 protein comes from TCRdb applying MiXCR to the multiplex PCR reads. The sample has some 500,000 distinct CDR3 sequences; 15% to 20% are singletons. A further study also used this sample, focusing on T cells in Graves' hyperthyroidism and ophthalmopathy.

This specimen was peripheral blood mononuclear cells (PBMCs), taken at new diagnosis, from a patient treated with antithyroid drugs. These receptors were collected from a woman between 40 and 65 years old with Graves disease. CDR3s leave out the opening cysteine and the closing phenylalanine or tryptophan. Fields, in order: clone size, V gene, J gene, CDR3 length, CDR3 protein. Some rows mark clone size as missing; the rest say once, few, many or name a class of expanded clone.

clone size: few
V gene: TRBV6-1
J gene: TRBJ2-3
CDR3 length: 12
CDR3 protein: ASRGEGRTDTQY

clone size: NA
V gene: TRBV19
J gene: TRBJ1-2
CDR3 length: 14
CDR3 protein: ASRDLTRPPNYGYT

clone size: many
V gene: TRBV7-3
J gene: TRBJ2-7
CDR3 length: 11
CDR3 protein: ASSLTPGREQY

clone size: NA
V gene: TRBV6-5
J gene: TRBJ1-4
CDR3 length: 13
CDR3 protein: ASSYADRLHEKLF

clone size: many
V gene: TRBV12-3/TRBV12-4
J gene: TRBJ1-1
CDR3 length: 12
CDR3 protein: ASSMGALGTEAF

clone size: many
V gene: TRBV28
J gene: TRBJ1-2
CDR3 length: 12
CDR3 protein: ASSSGTEPYGYT

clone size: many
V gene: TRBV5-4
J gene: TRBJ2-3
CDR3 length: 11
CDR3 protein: ASGGGQEDTQY

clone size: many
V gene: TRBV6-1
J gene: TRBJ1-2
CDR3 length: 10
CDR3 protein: ASSDSLYGYT

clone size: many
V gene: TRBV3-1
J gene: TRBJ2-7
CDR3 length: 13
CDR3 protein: ASSQALQGSYEQY

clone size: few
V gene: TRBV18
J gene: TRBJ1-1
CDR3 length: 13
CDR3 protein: ASSSLTGFDTEAF

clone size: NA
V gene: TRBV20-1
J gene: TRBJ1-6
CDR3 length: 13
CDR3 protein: SARGRDGYNSPLH

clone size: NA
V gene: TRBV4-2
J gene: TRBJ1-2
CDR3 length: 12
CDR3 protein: ASSQDEGNYGYT

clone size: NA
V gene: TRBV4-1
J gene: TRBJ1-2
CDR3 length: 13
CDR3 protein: ASSHPDGTNYGYT

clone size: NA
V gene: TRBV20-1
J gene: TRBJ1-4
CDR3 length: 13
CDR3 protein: SATLGALANEKLF

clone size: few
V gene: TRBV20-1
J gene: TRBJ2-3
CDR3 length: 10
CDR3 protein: SARNFPDTQY

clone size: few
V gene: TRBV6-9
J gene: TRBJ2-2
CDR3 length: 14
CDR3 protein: ASSYSGRGSSGELF

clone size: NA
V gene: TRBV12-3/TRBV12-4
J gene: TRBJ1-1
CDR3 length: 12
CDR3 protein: ASSLEAQNTEAF

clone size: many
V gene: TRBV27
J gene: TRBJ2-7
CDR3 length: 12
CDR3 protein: ASSHRPTAYEQY

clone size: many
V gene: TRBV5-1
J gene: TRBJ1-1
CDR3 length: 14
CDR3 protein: ASSVVQGIMNTEAF

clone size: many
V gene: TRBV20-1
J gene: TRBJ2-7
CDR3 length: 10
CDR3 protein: SADRPPYEQY

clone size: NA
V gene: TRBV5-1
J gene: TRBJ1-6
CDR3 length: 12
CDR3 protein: ASSIARGDVSLH

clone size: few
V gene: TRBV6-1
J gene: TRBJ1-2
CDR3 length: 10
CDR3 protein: ASSELLGGYT

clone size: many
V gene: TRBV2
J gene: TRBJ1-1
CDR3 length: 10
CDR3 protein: ASSRENTEAF

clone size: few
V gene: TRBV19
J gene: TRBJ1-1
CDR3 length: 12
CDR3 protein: ASSKGLYGTEAF

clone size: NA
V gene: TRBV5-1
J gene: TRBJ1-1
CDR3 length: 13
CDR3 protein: ASSSRRGANTEAF

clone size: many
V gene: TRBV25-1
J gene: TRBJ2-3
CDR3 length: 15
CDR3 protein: ASSASRTGRGTDTQY

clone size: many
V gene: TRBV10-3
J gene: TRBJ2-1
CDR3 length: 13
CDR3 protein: ATQVVESSYNEQF

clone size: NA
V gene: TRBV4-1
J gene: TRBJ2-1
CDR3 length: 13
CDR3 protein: ASSQSSGGANEQF

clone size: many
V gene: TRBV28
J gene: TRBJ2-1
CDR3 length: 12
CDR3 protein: ASSPPRTSWEQF

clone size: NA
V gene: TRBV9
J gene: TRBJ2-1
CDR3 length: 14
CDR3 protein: ASSEAGAPSYNEQF

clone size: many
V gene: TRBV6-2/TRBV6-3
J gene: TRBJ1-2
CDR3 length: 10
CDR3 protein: ASTMGGDGYT